The 29 T cell receptor beta chains presented below share a single source sample, sequenced in a study of T cell repertoires in cytomegalovirus infection. TCRdb fed the reads into MiXCR, producing one record per CDR3 protein. The sample includes approximately 990,000 distinct CDR3 sequences, around 32% of them seen just once. Antigens of these TCRs are unknown. The source material was cultured CD8+ T cells from PBMCs, sampled from culture after CMV antigen stimulation. The receptors here all came from a human donor in good health (CMV status not recorded). Some clones in this sample may be carry-over from other donors' samples.

Only a few counts were recorded for this clonotype. The rearrangement uses TRBV7-9 and TRBJ2-2; maybe TRBD2 (5 bases). V lost 3 bases and J 7 bases, leaving 21 bases between the germline ends. This CDR3 comprises 17 residues. CDR1 SEHNR and CDR2 FQNEAQ come from the germline V gene (reference sequence). The CDR3 loop reads CASSFPGRNPFIGELFF. DNA for the CDR3: TGTGCCAGCAGCTTTCCGGGGAGAAACCCCTTTATCGGGGAGCTGTTTTTT.

V usage is TRBV10-3 and J usage is TRBJ2-1, with 9 nucleotides matching TRBD1. The CDR3 runs to 15 residues. The V and J ends lost 5 bases and 8 bases, in that order; junction bases with no gene match: 10. CDR1 ENHRY and CDR2 SYGVKD come from the germline V gene. CDR3 DNA: TGTGCCATCAGTCTCAGGGACAGGGTGGTCGATGAGCAGTTCTTC. Its protein is CAISLRDRVVDEQFF.

The chain carries TRBV2 and TRBJ2-3; perhaps TRBD1 as D (6 bases). Per the germline V gene, CDR1 is SNHLY and CDR2 is FYNNEI. CDR3 length: 14 amino acids. Trimming left V 8 bases short and J 0 bases short, with 12 bases between. The CDR3 DNA is TGTGCCAGCTTGGGGACACCTAGCACAGATACGCAGTATTTT. Translation: CASLGTPSTDTQYF. The variable domain in full, with the rest retrieved from reference TRBV2 and TRBJ2-3, is EPEVTQTPSHQVTQMGQEVILRCVPISNHLYFYWYRQILGQKVEFLVSFYNNEISEKSEIFDDQFSVERPDGSNFTLKIRSTKLEDSAMYFCASLGTPSTDTQYFGPGTRLTVL.

The table lists this clonotype with a few counts. The chain couples TRBV6-2 or TRBV6-3 to TRBJ2-5, with 9 bases aligning to TRBD1. With V trimmed by 4 bases and J by 3 bases, 6 bases remained unmatched. The CDR3 consists of 15 residues. Germline V gene data show CDR1 as MNHEY and CDR2 as SVGEGT. The CDR3 is CASSWGTGPKETQYF. The CDR3 DNA reads TGTGCCAGCAGTTGGGGGACAGGGCCTAAAGAGACCCAGTACTTC.

This clonotype was recorded many times. The chain uses TRBV27 and TRBJ2-3; D may be TRBD1 (5 bases). Trimming removed 5 bases at V and 5 bases at J, with 11 bases between. Germline V gene lookup returns CDR1 MNHEY and CDR2 SMNVEV (reference sequence). The CDR3 runs 13 residues. The CDR3 DNA sequence: TGTGCCAGCAGTGAGGAAGGGGAAGATACGCAGTATTTT. It codes for CASSEEGEDTQYF.

This clonotype came up a few times. The V and J genes are TRBV11-2 and TRBJ2-7; D is tentatively TRBD1 or TRBD2 (6 bases each). Trimming cost V 1 base and J 4 bases, with 11 bases left between them. The CDR3 totals 14 residues. Germline CDR1 and CDR2: SGHAT and FQNNGV. This chain's CDR3 is CASSLGGAKYEQYF. The CDR3 bases are TGTGCCAGCAGCTTAGGGGGGGCAAAGTACGAGCAGTACTTC.

This clonotype was observed at least ten times. The rearrangement links TRBV7-2 to TRBJ1-1; tentative D call: TRBD1 (6 bases). Trimming removed 8 bases at V and 4 bases at J, with 11 bases between. Germline CDR1 and CDR2: SGHTA and FQGNSA. CDR3 length equals 12 residues. The CDR3 here is CASPGGGTEAFF. In nucleotides, the CDR3 is TGTGCCAGCCCCGGGGGCGGCACTGAAGCTTTCTTT.

The chain combines TRBV4-1 with TRBJ2-7; D is perhaps TRBD1 (6 bases). Trimming pared 0 bases from V and 0 bases from J, leaving 9 bases between. There are 15 residues in the CDR3. Germline V gene data show CDR1 as MGHRA and CDR2 as YSYEKL. The CDR3 is CASSQDWDTSYEQYF. The CDR3, as DNA: TGCGCCAGCAGCCAAGACTGGGACACCTCCTACGAGCAGTACTTC.

The rearrangement joins TRBV4-3 to TRBJ2-1; 9 bases map to TRBD2. CDR3 length: 16 amino acids. The trim removed 5 bases at V and 0 bases at J, leaving 5 bases unmatched. CDR1 and CDR2 from the germline V gene are LGHNA and YSLEER. The CDR3 region is CASSTLAGDSYNEQFF. CDR3 DNA sequence: TGCGCCAGCAGCACCTTAGCGGGGGACTCCTACAATGAGCAGTTCTTC.

This clonotype turned up a few times. V usage is TRBV7-8 and J usage is TRBJ2-7, with 11 positions matching TRBD2. The CDR3 covers 15 residues. From germline, CDR1 is SGHVS and CDR2 FQNEAQ. V lost 5 bases and J lost 2; bases outside the gene matches: 5. The CDR3 region is CASSPPSGGTYEQYF. CDR3 sequence (DNA): TGTGCCAGCAGCCCCCCTAGCGGGGGGACCTACGAGCAGTACTTC.

The gene calls are TRBV2 and TRBJ2-1; 7 bases agree with TRBD1. The CDR3 sequence is 15 residues long. V shed 3 bases and J 4 bases; nucleotides not matched to a gene: 6. Germline assignment: CDR1 SNHLY and CDR2 FYNNEI. For the CDR3, the DNA is TGTGCCAGCAGTGATGGGCAGGGGGAATACAATGAGCAGTTCTTC. The encoded protein is CASSDGQGEYNEQFF.

This chain uses TRBV20-1 with TRBJ1-1; D is unclear. This CDR3 has 13 amino acids. Germline loops: CDR1 DFQATT, CDR2 SNEGSKA (reference sequence). Trimming pared 0 bases from V and 2 bases from J, leaving 7 bases between. For the CDR3, the DNA is TGCAGTGCTAGAGATTGGGCAAACACTGAAGCTTTCTTT. Protein product: CSARDWANTEAFF.

This clonotype was detected only a few times. The chain couples TRBV29-1 to TRBJ2-1, with D perhaps matching TRBD1 or TRBD2 (5 bases each). The CDR3 is made up of 15 amino acids. Trimming removed 5 bases from V and 5 bases from J, with 19 bases in between. The germline V gene encodes CDR1 SQVTM and CDR2 ANQGSEA. CDR3 coding DNA: TGCAGCGTTCCTGACGAGGGCAGGGCCCACAATGAGCAGTTCTTC. Encoded protein: CSVPDEGRAHNEQFF.

This clonotype was detected only a few times. The chain is built from TRBV14 and TRBJ1-6, with D possibly being TRBD1 (5 bases). This CDR3 is built from 13 residues. Germline values: CDR1 SGHDN, CDR2 FVKESK. V lost 6 bases and J lost 10, with 13 bases in between. The CDR3 loop is CASSGGRGSPLHF. The DNA for the CDR3 is TGTGCCAGCAGTGGCGGGAGGGGCTCACCCCTCCACTTT.

This clonotype has a count of ten or more. The gene calls are TRBV28 and TRBJ1-1; D remains ambiguous. V was clipped by 6 bases and J by 5 bases, with 16 bases between them. This CDR3 spans 14 amino acids. Germline V gene data show CDR1 as MDHEN and CDR2 as SYDVKM. CDR3: CASSPLTTGTEAFF. CDR3 sequence (DNA): TGTGCCAGCAGCCCGCTCACCACGGGGACTGAAGCTTTCTTT. The entire variable domain, with the rest obtained from reference TRBV28 and TRBJ1-1, is as follows: DVKVTQSSRYLVKRTGEKVFLECVQDMDHENMFWYRQDPGLGLRLIYFSYDVKMKEKGDIPEGYSVSREKKERFSLILESASTNQTSMYLCASSPLTTGTEAFFGQGTRLTVV.

At least ten counts were recorded for this clonotype. V usage is TRBV7-6 and J usage is TRBJ1-2; 7 bases align to TRBD1. J was trimmed by 3 bases and V by 5 bases; bases with no gene match: 6. Germline CDR1 is SGHVS and CDR2 is FNYEAQ. The CDR3 spans 14 residues. As DNA, the CDR3 is TGTGCCAGCAGCATGAGGGGGCGGGACTATGGCTACACCTTC. It translates to CASSMRGRDYGYTF.

This clonotype was seen repeatedly, ten times or more. This chain uses TRBV7-9 with TRBJ2-1; 9 positions match TRBD1. With 5 bases clipped from V and 6 bases from J, the junction kept 14 bases outside the gene matches. This CDR3 has 17 amino acids. CDR1 and CDR2 from the germline V gene are SEHNR and FQNEAQ (reference sequence). CDR3 amino acids: CASSTLDRGWGGNEQFF. CDR3 nucleotides: TGTGCCAGCAGCACCCTCGACAGGGGGTGGGGTGGCAATGAGCAGTTCTTC.

The chain has TRBV29-1 and TRBJ2-1; 8 positions agree with TRBD2. The CDR3 runs 14 residues. After removal of 2 bases from V and 6 bases from J, the junction contained 6 bases not matched to a gene. In germline, CDR1 is SQVTM, CDR2 ANQGSEA. Written as DNA, the CDR3 is TGCAGCGTTGAATCGGTCGGGGGGGGCAATGAGCAGTTCTTC. Amino acids: CSVESVGGGNEQFF.

This clonotype was counted only a few times. V usage is TRBV28 and J usage is TRBJ2-1; D possibly corresponds to TRBD1 (6 bases). In germline, CDR1 is MDHEN, CDR2 SYDVKM. Trimming pared 3 bases from V and 0 bases from J, leaving 9 bases between. The CDR3 has 15 residues. CDR3 in amino acids: CASSFRDNSYNEQFF. The CDR3 bases are TGTGCCAGCAGTTTCCGGGACAACTCCTACAATGAGCAGTTCTTC.

This chain joins TRBV5-5 and TRBJ1-1; a weak D match, TRBD1 (6 bases). Germline CDR1 and CDR2: SGHKS and YYEKEE (reference sequence). V was shortened by 4 bases and J by 4 bases, with 20 bases between the two germline ends. The CDR3 runs 16 residues. CDR3 bases: TGTGCCAGCAGCCCGGCACGGGGGCGCGATCTCACTGAAGCTTTCTTT. Protein: CASSPARGRDLTEAFF.

This chain joins TRBV14 and TRBJ1-1; maybe TRBD1 (6 bases). Trimming shortened V by 1 base and J by 4 bases, and 22 bases separated the two germline ends. The CDR3 is 18 amino acids. The V gene's germline CDR1 is SGHDN and CDR2 FVKESK. The CDR3 loop reads CASSQGSGIGGSGTEAFF. The CDR3 region has the DNA TGTGCCAGCAGCCAAGGATCCGGGATAGGGGGTTCGGGCACTGAAGCTTTCTTT. The full variable domain, completed using reference TRBV14 and TRBJ1-1, is EAGVTQFPSHSVIEKGQTVTLRCDPISGHDNLYWYRRVMGKEIKFLLHFVKESKQDESGMPNNRFLAERTGGTYSTLKVQPAELEDSGVYFCASSQGSGIGGSGTEAFFGQGTRLTVV.

This clonotype was recorded a few times. The rearrangement uses TRBV20-1 and TRBJ1-1; no definite D call. This CDR3 region has 10 residues. The germline CDR1 and CDR2 sequences are DFQATT and SNEGSKA (reference sequence). V was shortened by 6 bases and J by 5 bases, with 7 bases between the two germline ends. The CDR3: CSALSTEAFF. The CDR3 nucleotides are TGCAGTGCCCTGTCGACTGAAGCTTTCTTT.

Only a few counts were recorded for this clonotype. The gene calls are TRBV6-2 or TRBV6-3 and TRBJ2-1, with D possibly TRBD2 on 5 matching bases. Germline CDR1 and CDR2: MNHEY and SVGEGT. With 0 bases removed from V and 6 bases from J, the gap between germline ends came to 18 bases. The CDR3 spans 17 residues. The CDR3 protein is CASSYSATGYNVNEQFF. CDR3 coding DNA: TGTGCCAGCAGTTACTCGGCCACGGGGTACAATGTCAATGAGCAGTTCTTC.

This clonotype showed up many times. V and J are TRBV9 and TRBJ1-4; TRBD1 matches at 7 bases. Germline-derived CDR1 and CDR2 are SGDLS and YYNGEE. The CDR3 is made up of 15 amino acids. V was pared by 7 bases and J by 5 bases, with 11 bases of the junction left unmatched. The CDR3 bases are TGTGCCAGCTGTGAAACGGGACAGCGAAATGAAAAACTGTTTTTT. It specifies CASCETGQRNEKLFF.

The CDR3 sequence: CASSTAGTTNTGELFF. The DNA of the CDR3 is TGTGCCAGCAGCACCGCCGGGACAACGAACACCGGGGAGCTGTTTTTT. The J gene is TRBJ2-2, the V gene TRBV7-9; possibly TRBD1 for D (6 bases). Trimming removed 5 bases at V and 0 bases at J, with 13 bases between. Germline V gene data show CDR1 as SEHNR and CDR2 as FQNEAQ (reference sequence). This CDR3 comprises 16 residues.

V gene TRBV2 combines with J gene TRBJ2-2; the D is unclear. Trimming left V 5 bases short and J 1 base short, with 8 bases between. This CDR3 is built from 14 residues. Germline CDR1 is SNHLY and CDR2 is FYNNEI. This chain's CDR3 is CASSRAGNTGELFF. The DNA for the CDR3 is TGTGCCAGCAGTCGGGCAGGGAACACCGGGGAGCTGTTTTTT.

V usage is TRBV28 and J usage is TRBJ2-1, with a tentative D call TRBD1 (6 bases). The germline gives CDR1 MDHEN, CDR2 SYDVKM. V lost 2 bases, J lost 0 bases, and 20 bases lay in between. The CDR3 runs 19 residues. In DNA, the CDR3 is TGTGCCAGCAGTTTACTATATTCGGGGACATTAAGCTCCTACAATGAGCAGTTCTTC. Its translation is CASSLLYSGTLSSYNEQFF.

The CDR3 bases are TGTGCCAGCCGTAGCGGGGGGGACGAGACCCAGTACTTC. Its protein product is CASRSGGDETQYF. The chain is built from TRBV27 and TRBJ2-5; the match to TRBD2 covers 11 bases. Germline values: CDR1 MNHEY, CDR2 SMNVEV (reference sequence). V shed 8 bases, J shed 5 bases, and the junction held 4 bases outside the gene matches. CDR3 length: 13 residues.

The chain is built from TRBV27 and TRBJ2-1, with D hard to call. CDR1 and CDR2 from the germline V gene are MNHEY and SMNVEV (reference sequence). Trimming removed 2 bases from V and 0 bases from J, with 17 bases in between. This CDR3 contains 18 residues. The CDR3, as DNA: TGTGCCAGCAGTTTAAACGCACAGCCGCCGAGCTCCTACAATGAGCAGTTCTTC. The encoded protein is CASSLNAQPPSSYNEQFF.